This T cell receptor (beta chain) was sequenced during a study of blood T cell repertoires in COVID-19. The CDR3 length is 13 residues. Germline-derived CDR1 and CDR2 are MDHEN and SYDVKM. V lost 5 bases and J lost 7, with 9 bases in between. Sequencing was performed with immunoSEQ multiplex PCR; in TCRdb, only in-frame clones are kept and a portion is missing. The sample lists approximately 300,000 clones; more than 75% were seen once. Sequenced input: peripheral blood. The receptor comes from a woman aged 45-60 years with acute or convalescent COVID-19. The V and J genes are TRBV28 and TRBJ1-6; no firm D call. The CDR3 spells CASSPLQNSPLHF. The DNA of the CDR3 is TGTGCCAGCAGTCCACTCCAAAATTCACCCCTCCACTTT.